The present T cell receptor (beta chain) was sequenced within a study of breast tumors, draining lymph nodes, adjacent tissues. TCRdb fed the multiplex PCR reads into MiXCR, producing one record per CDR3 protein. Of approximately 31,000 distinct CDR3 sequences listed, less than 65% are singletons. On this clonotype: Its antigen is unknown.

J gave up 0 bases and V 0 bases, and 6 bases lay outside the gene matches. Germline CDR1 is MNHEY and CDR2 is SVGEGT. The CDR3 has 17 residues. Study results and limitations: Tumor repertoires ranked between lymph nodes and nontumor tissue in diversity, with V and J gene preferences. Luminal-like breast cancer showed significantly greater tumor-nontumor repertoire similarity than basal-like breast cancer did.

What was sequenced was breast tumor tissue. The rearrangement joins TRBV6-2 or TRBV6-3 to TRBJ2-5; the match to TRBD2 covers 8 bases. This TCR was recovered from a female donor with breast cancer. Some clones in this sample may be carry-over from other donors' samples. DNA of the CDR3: TGTGCCAGCAGTTACTCCCCCGGGCGGGGGGACCAAGAGACCCAGTACTTC. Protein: CASSYSPGRGDQETQYF.